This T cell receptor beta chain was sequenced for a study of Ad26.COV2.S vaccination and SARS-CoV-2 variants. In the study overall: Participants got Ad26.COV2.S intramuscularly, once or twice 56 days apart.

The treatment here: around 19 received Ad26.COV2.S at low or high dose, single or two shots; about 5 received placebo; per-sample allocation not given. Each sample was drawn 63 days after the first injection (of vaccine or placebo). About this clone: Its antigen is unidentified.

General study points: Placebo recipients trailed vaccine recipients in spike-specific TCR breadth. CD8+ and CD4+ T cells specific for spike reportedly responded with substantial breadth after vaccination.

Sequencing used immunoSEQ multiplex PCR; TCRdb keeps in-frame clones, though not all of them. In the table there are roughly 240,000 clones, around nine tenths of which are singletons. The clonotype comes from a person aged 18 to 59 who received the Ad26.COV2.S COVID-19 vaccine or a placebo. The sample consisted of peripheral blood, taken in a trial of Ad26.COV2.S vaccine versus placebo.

The CDR3: CASSSTGPGDWVNEQYF. The CDR3 nucleotides are TGTGCCAGCAGTTCGACGGGCCCAGGGGACTGGGTAAACGAGCAGTACTTC. The V and J genes are TRBV27 and TRBJ2-7, with D perhaps being TRBD1 or TRBD2 (6 bases each). The V gene's germline CDR1 is MNHEY and CDR2 SMNVEV (reference sequence). The germline V and J ends were trimmed by 4 bases and 5 bases, with 24 bases remaining between them. The CDR3 covers 17 residues.